Below are 5 T cell receptor beta chains sequenced from a single sample in a study of T cell responses to AZD1222 COVID-19 vaccine. Clones were sequenced by immunoSEQ multiplex PCR, and TCRdb holds only the in-frame ones, with some missing. Among just under 150,000 clones, around 84% were seen once, and the ten largest hold roughly 5.1%. This material consisted of peripheral blood, taken 28 days after the second AZD1222 dose. These receptors were obtained from an adult who received the AZD1222 COVID-19 vaccine.

With respect to this clone: Other DNA sequences in this specimen translate into the identical CDR3. The rearrangement links TRBV3-1 (or the pseudogene TRBV3-2) to TRBJ2-5; D not resolved. The germline V and J ends were trimmed by 1 base and 4 bases, with 4 bases remaining between them. The CDR3 is 12 amino acids. Germline assignment: CDR1 LGHDT and CDR2 YNNKEL (reference sequence). Here the CDR3 reads CASSQVGETQYF. The CDR3 DNA is TGTGCCAGCAGCCAAGTCGGAGAGACCCAGTACTTC.

This clone is a singleton in its sample. This chain uses TRBV4-2 with TRBJ1-1; weak D call: TRBD1 (5 bases). Trimming removed 0 bases at V and 0 bases at J, with 14 bases between. Germline V lookup: CDR1 LGHNA, CDR2 YNFKEQ. The length of the CDR3 is 17 residues. This chain's CDR3 is CASSQELWSRVNTEAFF. Here the CDR3 DNA reads TGTGCCAGCAGCCAAGAGCTGTGGAGCAGGGTGAACACTGAAGCTTTCTTT.

The chain couples TRBV4-1 to TRBJ1-5; D call uncertain. Deletions cut 7 bases from V and 4 bases from J, with 17 bases between. The CDR3 contains 15 residues. Germline V gene sequence: CDR1 MGHRA, CDR2 YSYEKL. The chain's CDR3 is CASTPWTGSNQPQHF. The CDR3 DNA sequence: TGCGCCAGCACCCCTTGGACGGGGAGTAATCAGCCCCAGCATTTT.

The V gene is TRBV4-2, the J gene TRBJ2-2, with 7 nucleotides matching TRBD2. The CDR3 is 15 residues long. Germline trimming cut 1 base from V and 1 base from J; bases unmatched to any gene: 0. Germline lookup yields CDR1 LGHNA and CDR2 YNFKEQ. CDR3 sequence reads: CASSQVAGNTGELFF. For the CDR3, the DNA is TGTGCCAGCAGCCAAGTAGCGGGGAACACCGGGGAGCTGTTTTTT.

The V and J genes are TRBV25-1 and TRBJ1-5; 9 nucleotides match TRBD1. V gave up 7 bases and J gave up 3 bases; unmatched junction bases: 4. This CDR3 has 14 residues. Germline V lookup: CDR1 MGHDK, CDR2 SYGVNS. The CDR3 protein is CASTGTGYNQPQHF. In nucleotides, the CDR3 is TGTGCCAGCACGGGGACAGGGTACAATCAGCCCCAGCATTTT.